Given below is one T cell receptor (beta chain) in context. Its antigen is as yet unknown. Only in-frame clones appear in the TCRdb table, and some are missing; sequencing was by immunoSEQ multiplex PCR. The sample holds about 2 million clones, about 95% seen once. CD45RO negativity and positive selection for CCR7 defined naive CD8 cells, a population that excluded terminally differentiated effector memory CD45RA+ cells. The data belong to a study of shared clonotypes between healthy human individuals. Study-wide points: Naive subsets, compared against memory subsets, generally had larger estimated richness values.

This CDR3 spans 16 amino acids. V trimming: 2 bases; J trimming: 8 bases; junction bases outside the gene matches: 8. Germline values: CDR1 SEHNR, CDR2 FQNEAQ (reference sequence). The receptor was derived from a man in his late teens or twenties in good health. The gene calls are TRBV7-9 and TRBJ2-1; 11 bases are shared with TRBD2. Sequencing was done on a sample of naive CD8+ T cells sorted from blood. The CDR3, as DNA: TGTGCCAGCAGCTTATTAGCGGGAGGGCCGACCGATGAGCAGTTCTTC. Translated: CASSLLAGGPTDEQFF.